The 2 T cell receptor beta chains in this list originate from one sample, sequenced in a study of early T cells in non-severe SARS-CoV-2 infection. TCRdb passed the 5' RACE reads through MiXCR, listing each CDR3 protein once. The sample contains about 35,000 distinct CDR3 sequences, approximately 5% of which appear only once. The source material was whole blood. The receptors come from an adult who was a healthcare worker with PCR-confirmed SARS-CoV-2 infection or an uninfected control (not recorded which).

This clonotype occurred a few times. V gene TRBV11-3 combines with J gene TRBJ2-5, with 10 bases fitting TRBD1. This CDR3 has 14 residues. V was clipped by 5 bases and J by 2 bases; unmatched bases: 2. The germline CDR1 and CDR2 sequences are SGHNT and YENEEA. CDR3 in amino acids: CASSKGQGQETQYF. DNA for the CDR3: TGTGCCAGCAGCAAGGGACAGGGGCAAGAGACCCAGTACTTC.

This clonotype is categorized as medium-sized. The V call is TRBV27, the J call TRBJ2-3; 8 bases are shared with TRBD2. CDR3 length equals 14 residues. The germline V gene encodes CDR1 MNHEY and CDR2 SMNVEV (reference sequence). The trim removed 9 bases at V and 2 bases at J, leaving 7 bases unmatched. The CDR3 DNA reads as TGTGCCAGTACCTCTAGCGGGTCCACAGATACGCAGTATTTT. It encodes CASTSSGSTDTQYF.